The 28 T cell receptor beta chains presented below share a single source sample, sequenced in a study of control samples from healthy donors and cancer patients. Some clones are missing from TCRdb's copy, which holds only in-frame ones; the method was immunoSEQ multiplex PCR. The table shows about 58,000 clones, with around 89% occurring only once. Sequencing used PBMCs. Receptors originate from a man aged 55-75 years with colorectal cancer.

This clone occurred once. CDR3 nucleotides: TGTGCCAGTAGTATCGGGGACAGGGTCACCGGGGAGCTGTTTTTT. It specifies CASSIGDRVTGELFF. The chain has TRBV19 and TRBJ2-2; TRBD1 matches at 9 bases. The V segment lost 3 bases and the J segment 4 bases; nucleotides outside the gene matches: 3. There are 15 residues in the CDR3. CDR1 is LNHDA and CDR2 is SQIVND in the germline V gene (reference sequence). Filled out from reference TRBV19 and TRBJ2-2, the complete variable domain reads DGGITQSPKYLFRKEGQNVTLSCEQNLNHDAMYWYRQDPGQGLRLIYYSQIVNDFQKGDIAEGYSVSREKKESFPLTVTSAQKNPTAFYLCASSIGDRVTGELFFGEGSRLTVL.

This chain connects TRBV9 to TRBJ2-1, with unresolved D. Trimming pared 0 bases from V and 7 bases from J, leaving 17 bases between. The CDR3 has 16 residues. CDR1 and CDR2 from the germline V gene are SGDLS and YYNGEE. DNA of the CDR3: TGTGCCAGCAGCGTAGCTGGCGGCACGGGTTTGAATGAGCAGTTCTTC. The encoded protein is CASSVAGGTGLNEQFF. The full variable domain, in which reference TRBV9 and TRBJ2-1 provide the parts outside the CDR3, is DSGVTQTPKHLITATGQRVTLRCSPRSGDLSVYWYQQSLDQGLQFLIQYYNGEERAKGNILERFSAQQFPDLHSELNLSSLELGDSALYFCASSVAGGTGLNEQFFGPGTRLTVL.

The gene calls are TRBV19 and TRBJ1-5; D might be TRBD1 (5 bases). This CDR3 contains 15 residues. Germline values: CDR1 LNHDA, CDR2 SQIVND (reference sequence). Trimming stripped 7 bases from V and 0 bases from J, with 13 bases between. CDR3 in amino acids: CASTPDSYSNQPQHF. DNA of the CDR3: TGTGCCAGTACCCCTGACAGTTATAGCAATCAGCCCCAGCATTTT.

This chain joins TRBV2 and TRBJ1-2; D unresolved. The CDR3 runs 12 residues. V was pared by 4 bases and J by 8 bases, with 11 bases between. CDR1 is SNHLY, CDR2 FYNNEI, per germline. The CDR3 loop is CASSGGPSGYTF. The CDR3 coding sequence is TGTGCCAGCAGTGGAGGGCCTAGCGGCTACACCTTC.

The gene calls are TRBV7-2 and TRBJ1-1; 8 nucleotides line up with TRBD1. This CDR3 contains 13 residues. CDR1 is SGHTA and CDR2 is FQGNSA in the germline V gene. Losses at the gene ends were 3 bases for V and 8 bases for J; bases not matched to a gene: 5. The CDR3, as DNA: TGTGCCAGCAGCTTCAAGGGGACAGGAGAAGCTTTCTTT. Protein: CASSFKGTGEAFF.

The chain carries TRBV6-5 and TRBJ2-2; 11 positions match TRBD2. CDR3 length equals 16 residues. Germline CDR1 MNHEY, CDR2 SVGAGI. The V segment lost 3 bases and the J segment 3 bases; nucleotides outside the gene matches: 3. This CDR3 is CASSYSGGAYTGELFF. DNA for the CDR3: TGTGCCAGCAGTTATAGCGGGGGGGCCTACACCGGGGAGCTGTTTTTT.

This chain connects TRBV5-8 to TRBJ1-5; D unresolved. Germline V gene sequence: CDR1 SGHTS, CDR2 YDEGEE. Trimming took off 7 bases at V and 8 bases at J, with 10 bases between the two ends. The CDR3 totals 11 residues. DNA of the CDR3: TGTGCCAGCTCCGCGAGTAAGCCCCAGCATTTT. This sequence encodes CASSASKPQHF. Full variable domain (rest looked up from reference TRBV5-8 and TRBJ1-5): EAGVTQSPTHLIKTRGQQATLRCSPISGHTSVYWYQQALGLGLQFLLWYDEGEERNRGNFPPRFSGRQFPNYSSELNVNALELEDSALYLCASSASKPQHFGDGTRLSIL.

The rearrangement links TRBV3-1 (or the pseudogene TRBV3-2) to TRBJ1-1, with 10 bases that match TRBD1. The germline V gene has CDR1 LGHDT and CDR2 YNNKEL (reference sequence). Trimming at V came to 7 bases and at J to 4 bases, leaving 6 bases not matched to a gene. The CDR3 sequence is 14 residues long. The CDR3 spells CASTETGGFTEAFF. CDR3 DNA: TGTGCCAGCACCGAGACAGGGGGCTTCACTGAAGCTTTCTTT.

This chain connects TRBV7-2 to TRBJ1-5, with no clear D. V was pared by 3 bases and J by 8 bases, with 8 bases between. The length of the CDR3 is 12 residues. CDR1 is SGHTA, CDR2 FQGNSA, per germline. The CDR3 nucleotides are TGTGCCAGCAGCTTCCAGGATGAGCCCCAGCATTTT. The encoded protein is CASSFQDEPQHF.

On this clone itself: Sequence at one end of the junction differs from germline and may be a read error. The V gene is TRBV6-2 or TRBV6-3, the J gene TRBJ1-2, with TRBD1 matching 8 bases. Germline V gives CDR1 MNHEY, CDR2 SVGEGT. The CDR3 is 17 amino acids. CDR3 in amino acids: CASSNLEATGIMGTGGF. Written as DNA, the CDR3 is TGTGCCAGCAGTAACTTAGAGGCAACCGGGATTATGGGGACAGGAGGATTC.

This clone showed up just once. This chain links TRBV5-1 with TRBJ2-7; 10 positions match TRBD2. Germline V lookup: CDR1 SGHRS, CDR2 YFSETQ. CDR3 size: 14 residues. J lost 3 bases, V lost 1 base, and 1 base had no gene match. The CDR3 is CASSLSGGGYEQYF. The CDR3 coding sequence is TGCGCCAGCAGCTTGAGCGGGGGGGGCTACGAGCAGTACTTC.

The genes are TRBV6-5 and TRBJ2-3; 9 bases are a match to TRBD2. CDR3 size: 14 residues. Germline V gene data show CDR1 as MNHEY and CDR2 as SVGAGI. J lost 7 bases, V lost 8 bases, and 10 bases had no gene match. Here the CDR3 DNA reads TGTGCCAGCTGCTCCGGCGGGGGGGCAAATACGCAGTATTTT. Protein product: CASCSGGGANTQYF.

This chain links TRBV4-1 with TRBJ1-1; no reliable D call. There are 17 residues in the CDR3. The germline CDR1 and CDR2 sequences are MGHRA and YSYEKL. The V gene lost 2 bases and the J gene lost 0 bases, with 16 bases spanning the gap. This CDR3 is CASSQLPPGGMNTEAFF. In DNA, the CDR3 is TGCGCCAGCAGCCAACTCCCGCCAGGAGGCATGAACACTGAAGCTTTCTTT.

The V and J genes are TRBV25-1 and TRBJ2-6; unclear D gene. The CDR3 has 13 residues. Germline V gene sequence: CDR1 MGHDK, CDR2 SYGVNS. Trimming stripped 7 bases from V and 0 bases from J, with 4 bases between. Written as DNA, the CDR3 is TGTGCCAGCATTCACTCTGGGGCCAACGTCCTGACTTTC. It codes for CASIHSGANVLTF.

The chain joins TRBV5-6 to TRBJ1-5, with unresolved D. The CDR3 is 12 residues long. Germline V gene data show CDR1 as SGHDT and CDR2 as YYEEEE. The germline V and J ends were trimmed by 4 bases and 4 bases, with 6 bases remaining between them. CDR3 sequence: CASSVGNQPQHF. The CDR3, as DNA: TGTGCCAGCAGCGTGGGGAATCAGCCCCAGCATTTT.

CDR3 nucleotides: TGTGCCAGCAGCTTGGGGACGGACTCCTATAATTCACCCCTCCACTTT. This sequence encodes CASSLGTDSYNSPLHF. This chain uses TRBV5-7 with TRBJ1-6, with no clear D. TRBV5-7 qualifies as an ORF whose function is uncertain. The CDR3 runs to 16 residues. V gave up 0 bases and J gave up 0 bases, with 7 bases separating them.

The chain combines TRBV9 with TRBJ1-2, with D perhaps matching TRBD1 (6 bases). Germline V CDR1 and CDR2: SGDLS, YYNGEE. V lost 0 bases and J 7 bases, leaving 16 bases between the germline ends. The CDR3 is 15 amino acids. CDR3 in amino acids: CASSVEGTLRSGYTF. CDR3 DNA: TGTGCCAGCAGCGTAGAAGGGACACTAAGGTCTGGCTACACCTTC.

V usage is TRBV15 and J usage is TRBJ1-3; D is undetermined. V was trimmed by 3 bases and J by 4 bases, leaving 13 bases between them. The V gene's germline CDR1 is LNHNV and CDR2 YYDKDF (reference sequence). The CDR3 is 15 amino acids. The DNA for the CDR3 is TGTGCCACCAGCAGGTCAGGACGGCCAGGAAACACCATATATTTT. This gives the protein CATSRSGRPGNTIYF.

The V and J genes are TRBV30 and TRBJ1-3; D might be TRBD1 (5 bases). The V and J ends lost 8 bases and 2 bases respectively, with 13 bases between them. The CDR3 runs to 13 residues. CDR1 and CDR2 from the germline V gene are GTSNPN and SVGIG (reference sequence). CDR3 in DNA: TGTGCCGGAATCCAGGGTACTGGAAACACCATATATTTT. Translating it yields CAGIQGTGNTIYF.

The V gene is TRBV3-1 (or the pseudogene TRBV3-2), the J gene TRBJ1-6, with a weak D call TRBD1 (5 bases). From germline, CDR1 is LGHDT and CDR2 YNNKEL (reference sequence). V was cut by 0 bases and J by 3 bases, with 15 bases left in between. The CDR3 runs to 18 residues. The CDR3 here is CASSQDLEVGDYNSPLHF. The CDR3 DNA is TGTGCCAGCAGCCAAGACCTAGAGGTGGGGGACTATAATTCACCCCTCCACTTT.

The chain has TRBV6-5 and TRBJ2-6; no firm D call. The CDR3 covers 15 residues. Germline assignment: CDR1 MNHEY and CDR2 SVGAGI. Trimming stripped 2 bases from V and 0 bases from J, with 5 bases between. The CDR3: CASSYRSSGANVLTF. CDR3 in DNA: TGTGCCAGCAGTTACCGAAGCTCTGGGGCCAACGTCCTGACTTTC.

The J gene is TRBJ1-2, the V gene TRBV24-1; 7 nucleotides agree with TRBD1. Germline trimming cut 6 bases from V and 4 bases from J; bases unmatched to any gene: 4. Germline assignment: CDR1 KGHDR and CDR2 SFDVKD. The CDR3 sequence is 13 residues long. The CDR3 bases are TGTGCCACCAGTCCACAGGGGAGCTATGGCTACACCTTC. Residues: CATSPQGSYGYTF.

The CDR3 is CASSISNIAWGDEQFF. The CDR3 nucleotides are TGTGCCAGTAGTATTTCGAATATCGCGTGGGGGGATGAGCAGTTCTTC. The J gene is TRBJ2-1, the V gene TRBV19; weak D call: TRBD2 (6 bases). V lost 3 bases and J 8 bases, leaving 20 bases between the germline ends. This CDR3 has 16 residues. Germline V CDR1 and CDR2: LNHDA, SQIVND (reference sequence).

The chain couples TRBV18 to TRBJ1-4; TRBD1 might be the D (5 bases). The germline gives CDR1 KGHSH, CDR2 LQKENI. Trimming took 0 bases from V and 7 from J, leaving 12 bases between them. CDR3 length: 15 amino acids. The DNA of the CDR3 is TGTGCCAGCTCACCACCCGGGAGGGGTGGTGAAAAACTGTTTTTT. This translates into CASSPPGRGGEKLFF.

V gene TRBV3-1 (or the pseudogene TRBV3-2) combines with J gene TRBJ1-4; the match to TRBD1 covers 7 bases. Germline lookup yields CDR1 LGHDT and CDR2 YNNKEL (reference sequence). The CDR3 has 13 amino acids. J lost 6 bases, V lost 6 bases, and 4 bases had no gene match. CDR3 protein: CASSPDRYEKLFF. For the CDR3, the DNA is TGTGCCAGCAGTCCGGACAGGTATGAAAAACTGTTTTTT.

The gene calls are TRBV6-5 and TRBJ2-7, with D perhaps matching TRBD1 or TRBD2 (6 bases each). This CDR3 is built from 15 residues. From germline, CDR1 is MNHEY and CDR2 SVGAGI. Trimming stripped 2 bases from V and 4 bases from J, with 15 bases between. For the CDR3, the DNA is TGTGCCAGCAGTTACAGGGGGGACAAGGCTTACGAGCAGTACTTC. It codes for CASSYRGDKAYEQYF.

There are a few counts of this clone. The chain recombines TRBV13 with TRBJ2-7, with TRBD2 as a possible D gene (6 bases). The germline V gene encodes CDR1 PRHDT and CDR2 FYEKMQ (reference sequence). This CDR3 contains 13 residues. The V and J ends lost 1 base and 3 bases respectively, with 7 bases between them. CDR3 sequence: CASSLAGVYEQYF. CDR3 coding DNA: TGTGCCAGCAGCTTAGCGGGGGTCTACGAGCAGTACTTC.

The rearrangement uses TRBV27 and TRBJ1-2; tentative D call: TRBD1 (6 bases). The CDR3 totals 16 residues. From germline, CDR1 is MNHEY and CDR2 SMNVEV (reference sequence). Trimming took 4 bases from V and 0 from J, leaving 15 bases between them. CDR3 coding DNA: TGTGCCAGCAGTTCCACAGCGCCAGGGGCTAACTATGGCTACACCTTC. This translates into CASSSTAPGANYGYTF.